This T cell receptor beta chain was observed in a study of radiation and T cells in renal cell carcinoma. The data were produced by immunoSEQ multiplex PCR, yet TCRdb's version contains in-frame clones alone and is incomplete. The sample yields fewer than 90,000 clones, 65% to 90% seen once. The CDR3 consists of 13 residues. The germline V gene has CDR1 MDHEN and CDR2 SYDVKM. Trimming cost V 8 bases and J 2 bases; bases outside gene matches: 5. The sample's time point: blood 2 weeks post-SBRT. As to treatment: 15 Gy SBRT to primary tumor, nephrectomy 4 weeks later. The material was blood, obtained from a patient whose treatment included radiotherapy and nephrectomy. This chain uses TRBV28 with TRBJ2-5; 7 nucleotides line up with TRBD2. The receptor's source is a woman in her fifties or sixties with renal cell carcinoma. The CDR3 protein is CASGLADQETQYF. CDR3 in DNA: TGTGCCAGCGGCCTAGCGGATCAAGAGACCCAGTACTTC. Drawing the rest from reference TRBV28 and TRBJ2-5, the complete variable domain is DVKVTQSSRYLVKRTGEKVFLECVQDMDHENMFWYRQDPGLGLRLIYFSYDVKMKEKGDIPEGYSVSREKKERFSLILESASTNQTSMYLCASGLADQETQYFGPGTRLLVL.